The subject of this entry is one T cell receptor (beta chain). The source of the sample is a study of blood T cell repertoires in COVID-19. Overall study: Sites across the United States, Italy and Spain contributed samples from acute and convalescent COVID-19.

Per the original methods: Reference gene primer amplification gave estimated nucleated cell counts. Clones were sequenced by immunoSEQ multiplex PCR, and TCRdb holds only the in-frame ones, with some missing. V and J calls and clone size are given by that table; D and trimming were obtained from the DNA. The table records roughly 100,000 clones, roughly 80% of them present only once. The receptor was derived from a woman between 70 and 85 years old with acute or convalescent COVID-19. The specimen was peripheral blood.

Here the CDR3 reads CASSLSGFSTDTQYF. CDR3 sequence (DNA): TGCGCCAGCAGCTTAAGCGGTTTTAGCACAGATACGCAGTATTTT. The chain carries TRBV5-1 and TRBJ2-3, with TRBD2 as a possible D gene (5 bases). V was pared by 2 bases and J by 0 bases, with 10 bases between. Germline V gene sequence: CDR1 SGHRS, CDR2 YFSETQ. The CDR3 consists of 15 residues.